This is a list of T cell receptor beta chains from one sample in a study of blood T cells in healthy people across ages. TCRdb ran MiXCR on the 5' RACE reads and lists one entry per CDR3 protein. The sample contains about 930,000 distinct CDR3 sequences, about 29% of which appear only once. The same specimen was also included in a second study, on T cells of mothers and their children.

The sequenced sample was blood. The origin of the receptors is a middle-aged woman in good health. Both conserved end residues are part of each CDR3. A D gene is named only where the DNA matches it firmly. Clone size is stated in some rows and not others, as once, few, many or a class when expanded.

cdr3_length,v_call,clone_size,j_call,d_call,cdr3_aa,cdr3_nt
15,TRBV6-5,NA,TRBJ2-7,NA,CASREPGTTAYEQYF,TGTGCCAGCAGGGAACCCGGGACCACCGCCTACGAGCAGTACTTC
16,TRBV14,NA,TRBJ2-3,NA,CASSLQGRWSTDTQYF,TGTGCCAGCAGCCTGCAAGGACGGTGGAGCACAGATACGCAGTATTTT
14,TRBV20-1,NA,TRBJ1-2,TRBD1,CSANARQGAFGYTF,TGCAGTGCTAACGCGAGACAGGGGGCTTTTGGCTACACCTTC
12,TRBV10-3,many,TRBJ1-2,NA,CATSGSSYGYTF,TGTGCCACTAGCGGGTCGTCCTATGGCTACACCTTC
13,TRBV12-5,NA,TRBJ1-1,NA,CASGPDRNTEAFF,TGTGCTAGTGGCCCCGACAGGAACACTGAAGCTTTCTTT
15,TRBV5-6,few,TRBJ2-1,NA,CASSFLGDSWEEQFF,TGTGCCAGCAGCTTTCTCGGGGACTCCTGGGAGGAGCAGTTCTTC
15,TRBV7-2,few,TRBJ2-3,NA,CASSVPGQVTDTQYF,TGTGCCAGCAGCGTTCCGGGACAAGTCACAGATACGCAGTATTTT
15,TRBV4-3,many,TRBJ2-1,NA,CASSPEGDTYNEQFF,TGCGCCAGCAGCCCAGAGGGCGACACGTACAATGAGCAGTTCTTC
13,TRBV7-2,NA,TRBJ1-5,NA,CVSSRKANQPQHF,TGTGTCAGCAGCCGGAAGGCCAATCAGCCCCAGCATTTT
13,TRBV12-3/TRBV12-4,many,TRBJ2-3,NA,CASGSSATDTQYF,TGTGCCAGCGGGTCTAGTGCCACAGATACGCAGTATTTT
14,TRBV7-2,NA,TRBJ2-1,NA,CASGWRGPSNEQFF,TGTGCCAGCGGGTGGCGGGGCCCCAGCAATGAGCAGTTCTTC
15,TRBV5-6,NA,TRBJ2-1,NA,CASSLGQVAWGEQFF,TGTGCCAGCAGCCTGGGTCAAGTCGCTTGGGGGGAGCAGTTCTTC
13,TRBV18,few,TRBJ2-7,NA,CASSPQGLDEQYF,TGTGCCAGCTCGCCACAGGGTTTGGACGAGCAGTACTTC
13,TRBV7-2,NA,TRBJ1-1,NA,CASSPYLYAEAFF,TGTGCCAGCAGCCCGTACTTATACGCTGAAGCTTTCTTT
13,TRBV5-1,NA,TRBJ2-2,NA,CASSLVPGGELFF,TGCGCCAGCAGCTTGGTCCCCGGCGGGGAGCTGTTTTTT
15,TRBV5-1,many,TRBJ2-7,TRBD1,CASREGQDPSYEQYF,TGCGCCAGCAGGGAGGGACAGGACCCCTCCTACGAGCAGTACTTC
16,TRBV4-3,many,TRBJ2-1,NA,CASSQDYLGAANEQFF,TGCGCCAGCAGCCAAGATTATCTGGGGGCGGCCAATGAGCAGTTCTTC
16,TRBV20-1,few,TRBJ2-6,NA,CSARRGRSSGANVLTF,TGCAGTGCTAGACGGGGACGGAGCTCTGGGGCCAACGTCCTGACTTTC
12,TRBV24-1,NA,TRBJ2-5,NA,CATHDSEETQYF,TGTGCCACCCATGACAGCGAGGAGACCCAGTACTTC
15,TRBV12-3/TRBV12-4,NA,TRBJ2-7,TRBD2,CASSRAASGRYEQYF,TGTGCCAGCAGTCGCGCAGCTAGCGGACGCTACGAGCAGTACTTC
15,TRBV7-9,few,TRBJ1-1,NA,CASMGQGGFNTEAFF,TGTGCCAGCATGGGGCAAGGTGGGTTTAACACTGAAGCTTTCTTT
14,TRBV12-3/TRBV12-4,NA,TRBJ2-3,NA,CASSPSRGGDTQYF,TGTGCCAGCAGTCCCTCAAGGGGTGGAGATACGCAGTATTTT
13,TRBV29-1,NA,TRBJ2-3,NA,CSVIAEHTDTQYF,TGCAGCGTCATAGCGGAACACACAGATACGCAGTATTTT
15,TRBV10-3,few,TRBJ2-7,TRBD1,CATKHHRDSSYEQYF,TGTGCCACCAAACACCATCGGGACAGCTCCTACGAGCAGTACTTC
17,TRBV7-2,few,TRBJ2-3,NA,CASSSTQLELVRDTQYF,TGTGCCAGCAGCTCCACACAACTAGAGCTGGTTAGGGATACGCAGTATTTT
19,TRBV7-9,NA,TRBJ2-3,TRBD2,CASSLFRISGGARTDTQYF,TGTGCCAGCAGCTTATTTCGCATAAGCGGGGGGGCTCGTACAGATACGCAGTATTTT
12,TRBV6-2/TRBV6-3,NA,TRBJ2-5,NA,CASSYHQETQYF,TGTGCCAGCAGTTATCACCAAGAGACCCAGTACTTC
14,TRBV6-5,many,TRBJ2-1,TRBD2,CASRHSMGEGEQFF,TGTGCCAGCAGACACTCCATGGGGGAGGGTGAGCAGTTCTTC
15,TRBV7-6,NA,TRBJ1-1,NA,CASSSSPGAQSEAFF,TGTGCCAGCAGCTCCAGCCCGGGGGCGCAATCTGAAGCTTTCTTT
16,TRBV9,NA,TRBJ2-7,TRBD2,CASSVGGGGDYNEQYF,TGTGCCAGCAGCGTAGGAGGCGGGGGGGACTACAATGAGCAGTACTTC
12,TRBV30,NA,TRBJ2-5,TRBD1,CAWGTGQETQYF,TGTGCCTGGGGGACAGGGCAAGAGACCCAGTACTTC
13,TRBV20-1,many,TRBJ2-5,TRBD1,CSARDRGLGTQYF,TGCAGTGCTAGAGATAGGGGGCTCGGGACCCAGTACTTC
15,TRBV20-1,many,TRBJ1-2,NA,CKLQVGGRYNYGYTF,TGCAAACTCCAAGTGGGGGGACGGTATAACTATGGCTACACCTTC
13,TRBV7-2,few,TRBJ1-4,TRBD1,CASSSGQGEKLFF,TGTGCCAGCAGCTCGGGACAGGGGGAAAAACTGTTTTTT
15,TRBV7-2,few,TRBJ2-5,TRBD2,CASSRGPGGPEEQYF,TGTGCCAGCAGCCGAGGGCCGGGGGGGCCGGAGGAGCAGTACTTC
15,TRBV6-5,few,TRBJ2-3,NA,CASSRGDPPPDTQYF,TGTGCCAGCAGTAGGGGGGATCCACCCCCAGATACGCAGTATTTT
15,TRBV9,NA,TRBJ2-6,NA,CASSPRLPGANVLTF,TGTGCCAGCAGCCCCCGCCTCCCTGGGGCCAACGTCCTGACTTTC
13,TRBV7-6,NA,TRBJ2-5,NA,CASSTRHLETQYF,TGTGCCAGCAGCACCCGACACTTGGAGACCCAGTACTTC
15,TRBV5-1,NA,TRBJ2-7,TRBD1,CASSATGGGFDEQYF,TGCGCCAGCAGCGCGACAGGGGGCGGGTTCGACGAGCAGTACTTC
16,TRBV2,NA,TRBJ2-6,NA,CASRGINLSGANVLTF,TGTGCCAGCAGAGGGATAAATCTCTCTGGGGCCAACGTCCTGACTTTC
15,TRBV5-1,NA,TRBJ1-1,TRBD1,CASSSETGADTEAFF,TGCGCCAGCAGCTCGGAAACAGGGGCGGACACTGAAGCTTTCTTT